The present T cell receptor beta chain was sequenced within a study of patients and donors after allogeneic stem cell transplantation. TCRdb independently ran MiXCR on the RT-PCR reads; one entry per CDR3 protein. The sample lists 900,000 to 1,000,000 distinct CDR3 sequences; more than 15% were seen once. Per the germline V gene, CDR1 is SGDLS and CDR2 is YYNGEE. After removal of 4 bases from V and 1 base from J, the junction contained 3 bases not matched to a gene. The CDR3 contains 15 residues. The table lists this clonotype with a few counts. V gene TRBV9 combines with J gene TRBJ2-5, with 11 bases matching TRBD2. Sequencing input: blood, either unsorted or a sorted T cell fraction (not recorded which). The sequence derives from a human donor who was either an allogeneic HSCT recipient or a stem cell or donor lymphocyte infusion donor (not recorded which). It is not recorded whose cells these are; they may come from a transplant donor. This CDR3 reads CASSQGLAAQETQYF. As DNA, the CDR3 is TGTGCCAGCAGCCAGGGACTAGCGGCCCAAGAGACCCAGTACTTC.